The rows below give T cell receptor beta chains drawn from one sample of a study of post-analysis software for immune sequencing data. TCRdb re-derived calls from the PCR reads in MiXCR, one entry per CDR3 protein. Here the sample spans 180,000 or so distinct CDR3 sequences, approximately 29% being singletons. The sample taken for sequencing was blood. Source of these receptors: a girl aged 2 to 17 with multiple sclerosis. Both conserved end residues are part of each CDR3. A D gene is named only where the DNA matches it firmly. The listing skips clone size in some rows; elsewhere it reads once, few, many or a size class.

d_gene	v_gene	abundance	j_gene	CDR3nt	CDR3aa
NA	TRBV4-2	many	TRBJ2-7	TGTGCCAGCAGCCCCCAGCCGTCAACCTACGAGCAGTACTTC	CASSPQPSTYEQYF
NA	TRBV7-9	many	TRBJ2-5	TGTGCCAGCAGCATCCCCGGGGTCGGGGGTTTAGAGACCCAGTACTTC	CASSIPGVGGLETQYF
NA	TRBV30	NA	TRBJ2-7	TGTGCCTGGAGTGTAGGGTTAGGGCTCTACGAGCAGTACTTC	CAWSVGLGLYEQYF
NA	TRBV5-6	many	TRBJ2-6	TGTGCCAGCAGCTTGTGGCGGGTCTTTAGCTCTGGGGCCAACGTCCTGACTTTC	CASSLWRVFSSGANVLTF
NA	TRBV11-2	NA	TRBJ2-1	TGTGCCAGCAGCCTCGCCCGAGGGATTGAGCAGATCTTC	CASSLARGIEQIF
NA	TRBV6-5	many	TRBJ2-7	TGTGCCAGCAGCCGGGACAACTACGAGCAGTACTTC	CASSRDNYEQYF
TRBD1	TRBV6-1	NA	TRBJ2-5	TGTGCCAGCAGTGTTCGACAGGGGAGAGAGACCCAGTACTTC	CASSVRQGRETQYF
TRBD1	TRBV6-2/TRBV6-3	many	TRBJ2-1	TGTGCCAGCAGAACCGGGACAGGTTCCTACAATGAGCAGTTCTTC	CASRTGTGSYNEQFF
NA	TRBV5-1	many	TRBJ2-7	TGCGCCAGCAGCTTGATGCCGAACGGACAAAGGGGCGAGCAGTACTTC	CASSLMPNGQRGEQYF
NA	TRBV3-1	NA	TRBJ1-1	TGTGCCAGCAGCCAAGGACGGGGACACACAGGCCGCGCTTTCTTT	CASSQGRGHTGRAFF
NA	TRBV10-3	few	TRBJ2-7	TGTGCCATCAGGGTTTTGGACAGCATCTACGAGCAGTACTTC	CAIRVLDSIYEQYF
NA	TRBV7-9	few	TRBJ1-5	TGTGCCAGCAGTACGGGGGAGCGTCAGCCCCAGCATTTT	CASSTGERQPQHF
TRBD1	TRBV5-1	many	TRBJ1-2	TGCGCCAGCAGCGAGAGGGGGCGAAGTGGCTACACCTTC	CASSERGRSGYTF
TRBD1	TRBV5-1	many	TRBJ2-1	TGCGCCAGCAGCGCGGACAGGGTGAGCTCTGCTGAGCAGTTCTTC	CASSADRVSSAEQFF
TRBD2	TRBV6-2/TRBV6-3	few	TRBJ2-7	TGTGCCAGCAGTTACTCGATCTCGGGACTAGCGGACTACGAGCAGTACTTC	CASSYSISGLADYEQYF
NA	TRBV6-5	few	TRBJ1-1	TGTGCCAGCAGTTACGGAGGGGCATGGTTCACTGAAGCTTTCTTT	CASSYGGAWFTEAFF
NA	TRBV20-1	many	TRBJ1-1	TGCAGTGCTCGCGGACGGGTAAACACTGAAGCTTTCTTT	CSARGRVNTEAFF
TRBD1	TRBV3-1	few	TRBJ1-2	TGTGCCAGCAGCCCCTCCCAGGGGGCGCGCGGCTACACCTTC	CASSPSQGARGYTF
NA	TRBV7-9	NA	TRBJ1-5	TGTGCCAGCAGCTACACGGACGGAGGGAGTCACCCCCAGCATTTT	CASSYTDGGSHPQHF
TRBD2	TRBV4-2	many	TRBJ2-5	TGTGCCAGCAGCCAAGATCGGGTCGGGAGGGAGGAGACCCAGTACTTC	CASSQDRVGREETQYF
TRBD2	TRBV27	many	TRBJ2-7	TGTGCCAGCAGTTTATCACCTAGCGGCTACGAGCAGTACTTC	CASSLSPSGYEQYF
NA	TRBV27	many	TRBJ2-5	TGTGCCAGCAGTTTCCTGGAGACCCAGTACTTC	CASSFLETQYF
TRBD2	TRBV5-1	NA	TRBJ2-1	TGCGCCAGCAGCTCGACTAGCGGGAGCTATGAGCAGTTCTTC	CASSSTSGSYEQFF
TRBD2	TRBV7-3	NA	TRBJ2-2	TGTGCCAGCAGCTTAAGCGGGGGGGCCGCCGGGGAGCTGTTTTTT	CASSLSGGAAGELFF
NA	TRBV7-3	NA	TRBJ2-2	TGTGCCAGCAGCTTAAGGGGTGGAGAGCTGTTTTTT	CASSLRGGELFF
NA	TRBV5-1	NA	TRBJ2-3	TGCGCCAGCAGCTCTCGACGGGACAAGGGCACAGATACGCAGTATTTT	CASSSRRDKGTDTQYF
NA	TRBV10-3	few	TRBJ2-1	TGTGCCATCAGTGGACAGGTAGAGGGATACAATGAGCAGTTCTTC	CAISGQVEGYNEQFF
TRBD1	TRBV5-1	many	TRBJ1-1	TGCGCCAGCGGGGCCGGGACAGGGTTATTGAACACTGAAGCTTTCTTT	CASGAGTGLLNTEAFF
NA	TRBV12-3/TRBV12-4	NA	TRBJ1-4	TGTGCCAGCACCCCTGACCGGGGGGCTGGGGAAAAACTGTTTTTT	CASTPDRGAGEKLFF
NA	TRBV12-3/TRBV12-4	many	TRBJ2-3	TGTGCCAGCAGTCCCCTAGTGGCTAGAGATACGCAGTATTTT	CASSPLVARDTQYF
NA	TRBV5-1	NA	TRBJ2-3	TGCGCCAGCAGGGGGGCCACAGATACGCAGTATTTT	CASRGATDTQYF
NA	TRBV12-3/TRBV12-4	many	TRBJ2-7	TGTGCCAGCAGTCCACGGGGGTGGGCTTACGAGCAGTACTTC	CASSPRGWAYEQYF
NA	TRBV5-1	many	TRBJ2-7	TGCGCCAGCAGCGAAGGGGTCGCGAACTACGAGCAGTACTTC	CASSEGVANYEQYF
NA	TRBV5-1	many	TRBJ2-1	TGCGCCAGCAGCTTGTCTACGGGTACCCCCTACAATGAGCAGTTCTTC	CASSLSTGTPYNEQFF
NA	TRBV18	many	TRBJ1-2	TGTGCCAGCTCACCACCGAGTGTCGGGGTCTCTGGCTACACCTTC	CASSPPSVGVSGYTF
NA	TRBV7-9	NA	TRBJ2-7	TGTGCCAGCAGCTTAGCGCAGGCAGACTTCTACGAGCAGTACTTC	CASSLAQADFYEQYF
NA	TRBV29-1	NA	TRBJ2-7	TGCAGCGTTGATACAGGGTTCGTGGACGAGCAGTACTTC	CSVDTGFVDEQYF
NA	TRBV9	NA	TRBJ2-3	TGTGCCAGCAGCTTAGGGCAGGGGCGGGTAGATACGCAGTATTTT	CASSLGQGRVDTQYF
NA	TRBV9	many	TRBJ2-7	TGTGCCAGCAGCGTAGACGTCAGCTCCTACGAGCAGTACTTC	CASSVDVSSYEQYF
TRBD1	TRBV25-1	many	TRBJ2-3	TGTGCCAGCCGGGAACAGGGGCTCGGCACAGATACGCAGTATTTT	CASREQGLGTDTQYF
NA	TRBV2	many	TRBJ2-7	TGTGCCAGCGGGGAAGACTACGAGCAGTACTTC	CASGEDYEQYF
TRBD1	TRBV29-1	NA	TRBJ2-3	TGCAGCGTTGGACAGGGGGCTGGGGCAGATACGCAGTATTTT	CSVGQGAGADTQYF
NA	TRBV5-1	many	TRBJ2-1	TGCGCCAGCAGATCCGGGGATGGGCAGTTCTTC	CASRSGDGQFF
NA	TRBV6-5	NA	TRBJ2-1	TGTGCCAGCAGTTACACGACTCCACGCTCTCGGGAGCAGTTCTTC	CASSYTTPRSREQFF
NA	TRBV6-5	many	TRBJ2-1	TGTGCCAGCAGTATTCGTACCCACAATGAGCAGTTCTTC	CASSIRTHNEQFF
TRBD1	TRBV20-1	NA	TRBJ1-1	TGCAGTGTGAGCCACGGGACAGGTGAAGCTTTCTTT	CSVSHGTGEAFF
NA	TRBV20-1	many	TRBJ2-4	TGCAGTGCTACAGGCGGCAGGGGAGACATTCAGTACTTC	CSATGGRGDIQYF
NA	TRBV25-1	NA	TRBJ2-5	TGTACCAGCAGCGTGGACCAAGAGACCCAGTACTTC	CTSSVDQETQYF
TRBD1	TRBV28	NA	TRBJ1-1	TGTGCCAGCAGTTTATTGGCAGGGGGCACTGAGGCTTTCTTT	CASSLLAGGTEAFF
TRBD2	TRBV4-2	few	TRBJ2-1	TGTGCCAGCAGCCAACGTCTAGCGGGGCCTTACAATGAGCAGTTCTTC	CASSQRLAGPYNEQFF
TRBD1	TRBV29-1	NA	TRBJ1-4	TGCAGCGTTGAAGATCGGTTCCGCGGGACAGAATATAAAAAACTGTTTTTT	CSVEDRFRGTEYKKLFF
TRBD1	TRBV20-1	many	TRBJ2-1	TGCAGTGCTTTAGGGGACAGAGGGTTCTACAATGAGCAGTTCTTC	CSALGDRGFYNEQFF